This TCR beta chain was retrieved from a study of blood T cell repertoires in COVID-19. TCRdb keeps only in-frame clones here, not all; method: immunoSEQ multiplex PCR. The data show approximately 130,000 clones, around four fifths seen once. CDR1 and CDR2 from the germline V gene are GTSNPN and SVGIG (reference sequence). The CDR3 loop spans 16 amino acids. V lost 4 bases, J lost 2 bases, and 15 bases lay in between. The sample comprised peripheral blood. This clonotype was sampled from an elderly man with acute or convalescent COVID-19. The chain recombines TRBV30 with TRBJ2-6; D may be TRBD1 (5 bases). The CDR3 is CAWTGFLTPGANVLTF. CDR3 in DNA: TGTGCCTGGACAGGGTTCCTCACACCTGGGGCCAACGTCCTGACTTTC.